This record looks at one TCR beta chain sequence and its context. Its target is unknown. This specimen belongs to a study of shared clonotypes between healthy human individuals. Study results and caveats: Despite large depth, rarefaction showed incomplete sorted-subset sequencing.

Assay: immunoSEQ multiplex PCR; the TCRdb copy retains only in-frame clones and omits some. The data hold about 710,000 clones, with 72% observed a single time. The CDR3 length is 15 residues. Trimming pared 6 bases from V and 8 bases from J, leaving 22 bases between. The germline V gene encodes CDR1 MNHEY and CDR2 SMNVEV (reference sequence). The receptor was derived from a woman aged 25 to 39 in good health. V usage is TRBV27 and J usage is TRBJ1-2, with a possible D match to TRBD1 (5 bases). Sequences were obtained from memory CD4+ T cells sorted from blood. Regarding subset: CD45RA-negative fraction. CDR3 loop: CASRETGTPRGGYTF. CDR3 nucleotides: TGTGCCAGCAGAGAAACCGGGACTCCCCGGGGGGGCTACACCTTC.